This record looks at one T cell receptor beta chain sequence and its context. Germline loops: CDR1 SGHTA, CDR2 FQGNSA. V gave up 4 bases and J gave up 6 bases; unmatched junction bases: 3. This CDR3 comprises 14 residues. In the study's own analysis: Estimates of nucleated cell counts were drawn from the amplification of reference gene primers. The table came from immunoSEQ multiplex PCR; TCRdb's copy has only in-frame clones and leaves some out. V and J calls and clone size are as listed in that table; D and trimming were resolved from the DNA. The sample holds 110,000 to 150,000 clones; about 80% are singletons and the top ten take around 10%. The data are from a study of blood T cell repertoires in COVID-19. As for the study in general: Some COVID-19 samples were acute and others convalescent; all came from the United States, Italy and Spain. The cDNA or gDNA used as material had been derived from T cells, B-cell-depleted T cells, or PBMCs.

The specimen was peripheral blood. This sequence was found in a woman older than 75 in a cohort sampled during active or convalescent COVID-19. The gene calls are TRBV7-2 and TRBJ1-6; 7 nucleotides line up with TRBD1. This chain's CDR3 is CASSYRDSNSPLHF. In DNA, the CDR3 is TGTGCCAGCAGCTACCGGGACAGTAATTCACCCCTCCACTTT.